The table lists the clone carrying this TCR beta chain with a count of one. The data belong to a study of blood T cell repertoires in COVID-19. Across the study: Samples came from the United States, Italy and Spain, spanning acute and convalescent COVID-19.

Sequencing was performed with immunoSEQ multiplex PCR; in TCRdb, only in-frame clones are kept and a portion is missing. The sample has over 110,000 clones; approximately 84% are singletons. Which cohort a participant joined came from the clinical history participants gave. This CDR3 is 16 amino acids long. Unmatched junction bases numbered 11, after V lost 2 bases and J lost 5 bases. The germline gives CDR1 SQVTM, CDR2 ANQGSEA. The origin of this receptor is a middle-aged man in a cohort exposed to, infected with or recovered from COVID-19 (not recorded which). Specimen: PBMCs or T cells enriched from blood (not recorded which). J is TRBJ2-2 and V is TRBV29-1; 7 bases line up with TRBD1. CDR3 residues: CSVEFGYRGETGELFF. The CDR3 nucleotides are TGCAGCGTTGAATTCGGGTACAGGGGAGAGACCGGGGAGCTGTTTTTT.